This T cell receptor beta chain came from a study of blood T cell repertoires in COVID-19. Study as a whole: The samples span acute and convalescent COVID-19 from the United States, Italy and Spain. T cells, B-cell-depleted T cells, or PBMCs supplied cDNA or gDNA.

The ends lost 5 bases at V and 1 base at J; junction bases unmatched: 4. Germline assignment: CDR1 SGHTA and CDR2 FQGNSA. This CDR3 spans 14 amino acids. This clone has only a few counts. Produced via immunoSEQ multiplex PCR; TCRdb's table is partial and in-frame only. The data contain about 190,000 clones, 65% to 85% of them singletons. The clonotype comes from a woman in her 30s with acute or convalescent COVID-19. The chain links TRBV7-2 to TRBJ1-2; TRBD1 agrees at 7 bases. The source material was peripheral blood. CDR3 sequence: CASSLTGNNYGYTF. CDR3 nucleotides: TGTGCCAGCAGCCTGACAGGGAATAACTATGGCTACACCTTC. Drawing the rest from reference TRBV7-2 and TRBJ1-2, the complete variable domain is GAGVSQSPSNKVTEKGKDVELRCDPISGHTALYWYRQSLGQGLEFLIYFQGNSAPDKSGLPSDRFSAERTGGSVSTLTIQRTQQEDSAVYLCASSLTGNNYGYTFGSGTRLTVV.